A single sample is the source of the 25 T cell receptor beta chains below, sequenced in a study of T cell responses to AZD1222 COVID-19 vaccine. Method: immunoSEQ multiplex PCR; TCRdb's copy keeps in-frame clones and lacks some. This sample has about 160,000 clones; roughly nine tenths occur once, and the top ten carry approximately 2%. Sequencing used peripheral blood, obtained on day 0 of AZD1222 vaccination. The receptors were sampled from an adult in good health.

This clone was detected only once. J is TRBJ2-7 and V is TRBV6-5; D tentatively reads TRBD1 or TRBD2 (5 bases each). V lost 6 bases and J 3 bases, leaving 18 bases between the germline ends. The length of the CDR3 is 15 residues. The V gene's germline CDR1 is MNHEY and CDR2 SVGAGI. The CDR3 here is CASSGDRQMSYEQYF. The CDR3 DNA is TGTGCCAGCAGCGGGGATAGACAGATGAGCTACGAGCAGTACTTC.

The chain combines TRBV30 with TRBJ1-1; tentative D call: TRBD1 (6 bases). CDR1 is GTSNPN and CDR2 is SVGIG in the germline V gene (reference sequence). V was clipped by 3 bases and J by 6 bases, with 8 bases between them. This CDR3 region has 11 residues. CDR3 residues: CAWRRGAEAFF. The CDR3 region has the DNA TGTGCCTGGAGGAGGGGGGCTGAAGCTTTCTTT.

This sequence joins TRBV6-5 and TRBJ2-7; D is possibly TRBD1 or TRBD2 (5 bases each). This CDR3 has 14 amino acids. CDR1 MNHEY and CDR2 SVGAGI come from the germline V gene. V shed 0 bases and J shed 6 bases, with 12 bases lying between them. The CDR3 region has the DNA TGTGCCAGCAGTTACTCGCAGGGACGGGCCGAGCAGTACTTC. Translated, it gives CASSYSQGRAEQYF.

The rearrangement uses TRBV28 and TRBJ1-2; D might be TRBD1 (5 bases). The germline V gene has CDR1 MDHEN and CDR2 SYDVKM. Trimming removed 8 bases at V and 5 bases at J, with 12 bases between. This CDR3 region has 12 residues. The CDR3 DNA follows: TGTGCCAGCGGAACGAGACAGTATGGCTACACCTTC. This sequence encodes CASGTRQYGYTF.

The sample holds a few counts of this clone. V usage is TRBV2 and J usage is TRBJ1-2; perhaps TRBD1 as D (6 bases). The V gene's germline CDR1 is SNHLY and CDR2 FYNNEI. V was shortened by 7 bases and J by 5 bases, with 14 bases between the two germline ends. This CDR3 contains 13 residues. The CDR3: CASTADSAYGYTF. The CDR3, as DNA: TGTGCCAGCACCGCGGACAGCGCTTATGGCTACACCTTC.

This clone came up once. The chain recombines TRBV24-1 with TRBJ1-5; 7 nucleotides match TRBD1. J lost 6 bases, V lost 2 bases, and 9 bases had no gene match. This CDR3 comprises 16 residues. Germline CDR1 and CDR2: KGHDR and SFDVKD. CDR3: CATSDWGQGESQPQHF. CDR3 coding DNA: TGTGCCACCAGTGATTGGGGGCAGGGGGAGAGTCAGCCCCAGCATTTT.

The chain uses TRBV19 and TRBJ1-1; 7 bases line up with TRBD1. Unmatched junction bases numbered 4, after V lost 2 bases and J lost 1 base. The CDR3 contains 15 residues. The germline V gene encodes CDR1 LNHDA and CDR2 SQIVND (reference sequence). Written as DNA, the CDR3 is TGTGCCAGTAGTATACCCGGACAGGCGAACACTGAAGCTTTCTTT. It encodes CASSIPGQANTEAFF.

The chain joins TRBV15 to TRBJ1-2; TRBD1 might be the D (6 bases). Germline CDR1 is LNHNV and CDR2 is YYDKDF (reference sequence). The CDR3 runs to 15 residues. V was trimmed by 0 bases and J by 4 bases, leaving 12 bases between them. CDR3 sequence: CATSREMGGAYGYTF. The CDR3 bases are TGTGCCACCAGCAGAGAAATGGGGGGCGCCTATGGCTACACCTTC.

This chain uses TRBV29-1 with TRBJ2-1; TRBD1 agrees at 9 bases. Losses at the gene ends were 7 bases for V and 2 bases for J; bases not matched to a gene: 9. The germline V gene encodes CDR1 SQVTM and CDR2 ANQGSEA. The CDR3 is 15 amino acids. The CDR3 coding sequence is TGCAGCGCTACCGGGACAGGGCAAGCCTACAATGAGCAGTTCTTC. It encodes CSATGTGQAYNEQFF.

The rearrangement joins TRBV11-2 to TRBJ1-2, with 8 bases that match TRBD1. The CDR3 sequence is 11 residues long. The germline gives CDR1 SGHAT, CDR2 FQNNGV. V was pared by 2 bases and J by 13 bases, with 3 bases of the junction left unmatched. The CDR3: CASSLTDRATF. The CDR3 coding sequence is TGTGCCAGCAGCTTAACGGACAGGGCCACCTTC.

This clone appeared a single time. V and J are TRBV7-7 and TRBJ1-1, with D unresolved. The CDR3 has 14 residues. Trimming took off 5 bases at V and 3 bases at J, with 13 bases between the two ends. The germline CDR1 and CDR2 sequences are SSHAT and FNYEAQ (reference sequence). This CDR3 reads CASSPSGHYTEAFF. The CDR3 bases are TGTGCCAGCAGCCCCTCCGGTCACTACACTGAAGCTTTCTTT.

This clone was picked up one time. V usage is TRBV7-9 and J usage is TRBJ2-1; D is unresolved. V was cut by 4 bases and J by 10 bases, with 14 bases left in between. The V gene's germline CDR1 is SEHNR and CDR2 FQNEAQ (reference sequence). This CDR3 comprises 13 residues. The CDR3: CASSWAVFPEQFF. DNA for the CDR3: TGTGCCAGCAGCTGGGCAGTTTTTCCCGAGCAGTTCTTC.

The chain joins TRBV28 to TRBJ1-4; the match to TRBD1 covers 7 bases. This CDR3 comprises 14 residues. V was pared by 6 bases and J by 7 bases, with 8 bases of the junction left unmatched. Germline loops: CDR1 MDHEN, CDR2 SYDVKM. This chain's CDR3 is CASSSQPGGEKLFF. For the CDR3, the DNA is TGTGCCAGCAGCTCTCAGCCAGGGGGTGAAAAACTGTTTTTT.

V gene TRBV5-5 combines with J gene TRBJ2-2; 9 bases align to TRBD1. Germline loops: CDR1 SGHKS, CDR2 YYEKEE (reference sequence). The CDR3 extends over 15 amino acids. V trimming: 4 bases; J trimming: 5 bases; junction bases outside the gene matches: 6. The CDR3 is CASSLDRGGTGELFF. The CDR3 DNA follows: TGTGCCAGCAGCCTGGACAGGGGCGGGACCGGGGAGCTGTTTTTT.

This chain joins TRBV2 and TRBJ1-1; D might be TRBD1 (6 bases). Germline V gene lookup returns CDR1 SNHLY and CDR2 FYNNEI. Trimming left V 7 bases short and J 5 bases short, with 23 bases between. The CDR3 length is 16 residues. The CDR3 nucleotides are TGTGCCAGCACCCCCTGGGACACCATGGGGAGAACTGAAGCTTTCTTT. As protein: CASTPWDTMGRTEAFF.

The chain is built from TRBV6-5 and TRBJ2-3; no clear D. The germline V gene encodes CDR1 MNHEY and CDR2 SVGAGI. V lost 6 bases to trimming and J lost 4 bases, with 17 bases between them. There are 15 residues in the CDR3. CDR3 nucleotide sequence: TGTGCCAGCAGAGAGTATGGGAAATCATCAGATACGCAGTATTTT. Translating it yields CASREYGKSSDTQYF.

The chain links TRBV5-1 to TRBJ2-7; 9 nucleotides align to TRBD2. With V trimmed by 5 bases and J by 1 base, 10 bases remained unmatched. The V gene's germline CDR1 is SGHRS and CDR2 YFSETQ. This CDR3 region has 16 residues. The CDR3 is CASSPGAGGKSYEQYF. In nucleotides, the CDR3 is TGCGCCAGCAGTCCAGGAGCGGGAGGAAAATCCTACGAGCAGTACTTC.

V gene TRBV4-3 combines with J gene TRBJ2-3; the D gene is possibly TRBD2 (6 bases). Germline V gene data show CDR1 as LGHNA and CDR2 as YSLEER. The V end lost 1 base, the J end lost 0 bases, and 17 bases lay between the germline ends. There are 18 residues in the CDR3. CDR3 nucleotide sequence: TGCGCCAGCAGCCAAGGGGCGGTGGCTAGCGATAGCACAGATACGCAGTATTTT. Its protein product is CASSQGAVASDSTDTQYF.

The chain's CDR3 is CASSLVRERGELFF. In DNA, the CDR3 is TGTGCCAGCAGCTTAGTTCGAGAGCGGGGGGAGCTGTTTTTT. The chain carries TRBV7-7 and TRBJ2-2; D may be TRBD2 (5 bases). The CDR3 is 14 residues long. CDR1 SSHAT and CDR2 FNYEAQ come from the germline V gene (reference sequence). Trimming pared 1 base from V and 8 bases from J, leaving 11 bases between.

This chain links TRBV7-2 with TRBJ2-3; D ambiguous. V dropped 5 bases and J dropped 6 bases, with 6 bases sitting between them. This CDR3 region has 11 residues. Germline CDR1 and CDR2: SGHTA and FQGNSA. The CDR3 DNA sequence: TGTGCCAGCAGCCCGGTTGATACGCAGTATTTT. The encoded protein is CASSPVDTQYF.

As to this clone: One junction end disagrees with the germline gene, perhaps due to a read error. This rearrangement joins TRBV7-2 to TRBJ1-2, with 7 bases that match TRBD1. Germline loops: CDR1 SGHTA, CDR2 FQGNSA. This CDR3 comprises 15 residues. The CDR3 loop is CASSIATGRYSGYTF. The CDR3 nucleotides are TGTGCCAGCAGCATAGCGACAGGGCGTTACTCGGGCTACACCTTC.

This chain joins TRBV19 and TRBJ1-2, with a tentative D call TRBD1 (5 bases). The germline V gene has CDR1 LNHDA and CDR2 SQIVND (reference sequence). CDR3 length: 14 amino acids. V was pared by 5 bases and J by 12 bases, with 22 bases between. The CDR3 here is CASSPPRDAKPNTF. DNA for the CDR3: TGTGCCAGTAGTCCGCCCCGGGACGCGAAGCCCAACACCTTC.

The gene calls are TRBV20-1 and TRBJ2-7, with D unresolved. The CDR3 length is 11 residues. Per the germline V gene, CDR1 is DFQATT and CDR2 is SNEGSKA (reference sequence). Trimming shortened V by 6 bases and J by 9 bases, and 15 bases separated the two germline ends. CDR3 in amino acids: CSAQSPSGQYF. The CDR3 DNA is TGCAGTGCCCAATCTCCCTCGGGGCAGTACTTC.

This clone appeared once. The chain employs TRBV19 and TRBJ1-5; D might be TRBD1 (5 bases). V was trimmed by 4 bases and J by 7 bases, leaving 14 bases between them. The CDR3 contains 14 residues. Looked up from germline, CDR1 is LNHDA and CDR2 is SQIVND (reference sequence). CDR3 coding DNA: TGTGCCAGTAGTAGGGGGGAGAACCTGCAGCCCCAGCATTTT. Residues: CASSRGENLQPQHF.

J is TRBJ1-1 and V is TRBV5-1; no clear D. CDR3 size: 13 residues. The V end was cut by 0 bases, the J end by 3 bases, with 6 bases between. In germline, CDR1 is SGHRS, CDR2 YFSETQ. CDR3 nucleotide sequence: TGCGCCAGCAGCTTGGGTCAGTACACTGAAGCTTTCTTT. Its protein product is CASSLGQYTEAFF.